The clone carrying this T cell receptor (beta chain) has more than one count but fewer than ten. These data belong to a study of sequential checkpoint blockade in melanoma. The V end lost 4 bases, the J end lost 5 bases, and 12 bases lay between the germline ends. Germline V gene data show CDR1 as SGHNT and CDR2 as YENEEA. The CDR3 length is 15 residues. Clones were read by immunoSEQ multiplex PCR, and TCRdb kept only the in-frame ones, dropping some. The sample lists more than 4,000 clones, 34% seen once, with around 12% in the top ten. Stated treatment: randomized to nivolumab then ipilimumab (arm A) or the reverse (arm B).

The chain recombines TRBV11-3 with TRBJ1-6, with TRBD1 as a possible D gene (5 bases). This receptor was identified in a human donor with melanoma. The material sequenced was tumor tissue (inferred from file names), taken from a patient given nivolumab and ipilimumab in sequence. The DNA for the CDR3 is TGTGCCAGCAGCTGGGGGACCGGTAATAATTCACCCCTCCACTTT. Its translation: CASSWGTGNNSPLHF.